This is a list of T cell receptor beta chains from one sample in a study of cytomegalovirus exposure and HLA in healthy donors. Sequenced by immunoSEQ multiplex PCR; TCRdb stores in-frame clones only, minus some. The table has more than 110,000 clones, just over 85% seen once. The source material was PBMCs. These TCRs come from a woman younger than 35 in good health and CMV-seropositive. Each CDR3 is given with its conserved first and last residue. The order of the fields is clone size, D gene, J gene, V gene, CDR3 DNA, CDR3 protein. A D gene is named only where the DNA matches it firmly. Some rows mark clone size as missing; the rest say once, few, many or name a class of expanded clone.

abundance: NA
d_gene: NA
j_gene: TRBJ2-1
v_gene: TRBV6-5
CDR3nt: TGTGCCAGCAATAACTACAATGAGCAGTTCTTC
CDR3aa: CASNNYNEQFF

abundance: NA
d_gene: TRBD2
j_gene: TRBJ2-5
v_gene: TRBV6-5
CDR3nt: TGTGCCAGCAGTTACGCCACTGGGGTAGCGGGAGAGACCCAGTACTTC
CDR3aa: CASSYATGVAGETQYF

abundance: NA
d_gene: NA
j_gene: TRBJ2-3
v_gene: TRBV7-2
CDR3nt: TGTGCCAGCAGCCCAAAGAGGGGGTTCACAGATACGCAGTATTTT
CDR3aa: CASSPKRGFTDTQYF

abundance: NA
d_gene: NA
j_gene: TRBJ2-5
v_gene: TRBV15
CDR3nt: TGTGCCACCAGCAGAGATCGTGGCGGAGTAGAGACCCAGTACTTC
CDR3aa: CATSRDRGGVETQYF

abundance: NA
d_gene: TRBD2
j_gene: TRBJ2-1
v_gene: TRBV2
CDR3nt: TGTGCCAGCAGTGAACTAGCGGGACTATACAATGAGCAGTTCTTC
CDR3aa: CASSELAGLYNEQFF

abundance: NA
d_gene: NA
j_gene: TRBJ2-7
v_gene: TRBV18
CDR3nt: TGTGCCAGCTCACCACCGTCGGGTGGCAAGCAGTACTTC
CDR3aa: CASSPPSGGKQYF

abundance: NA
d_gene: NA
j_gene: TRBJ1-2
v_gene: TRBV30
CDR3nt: TGTGCCTGGAATTCCGACGCCCTCAGGTCCGGTTCCTCTGGCTACACCTTC
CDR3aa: CAWNSDALRSGSSGYTF

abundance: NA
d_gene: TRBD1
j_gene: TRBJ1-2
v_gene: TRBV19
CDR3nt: TGTGCCAGTAGCAAGAGACAGGGAAACTATGGCTACACCTTC
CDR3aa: CASSKRQGNYGYTF

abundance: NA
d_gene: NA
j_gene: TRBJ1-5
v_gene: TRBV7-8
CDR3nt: TGTGCCAGCAGCCCGCAATCCCATAGGGGTCCAAGCAATCAGCCCCAGCATTTT
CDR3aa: CASSPQSHRGPSNQPQHF

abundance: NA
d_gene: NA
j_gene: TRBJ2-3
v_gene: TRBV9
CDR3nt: TGTGCCAGCAGCGTAGGCGTGGCTCCCGGGGATACGCAGTATTTT
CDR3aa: CASSVGVAPGDTQYF

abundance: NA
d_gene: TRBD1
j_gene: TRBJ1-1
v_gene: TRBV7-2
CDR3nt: TGTGCCAGCAGTTACCGGGACAGAAACACTGAAGCTTTCTTT
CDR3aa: CASSYRDRNTEAFF

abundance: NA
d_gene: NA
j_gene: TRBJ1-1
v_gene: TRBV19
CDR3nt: TGTGCCAGTAAAAGAACGGGGGGAATGAACACTGAAGCTTTCTTT
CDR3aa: CASKRTGGMNTEAFF

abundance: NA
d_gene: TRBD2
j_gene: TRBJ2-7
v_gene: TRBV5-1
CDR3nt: TGCGCCAGCAGCTCGATTCTAGCGGGTACCTCCTACGAGCAGTACTTC
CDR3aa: CASSSILAGTSYEQYF

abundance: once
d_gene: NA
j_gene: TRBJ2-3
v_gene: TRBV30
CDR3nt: TGTGCCTGGAGTGTCTCCGATACGCAGTATTTT
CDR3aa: CAWSVSDTQYF

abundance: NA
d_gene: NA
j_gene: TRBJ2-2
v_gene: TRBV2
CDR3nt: TGTGCCAGCAGTGCAACTAGGGACACCGGGGAGCTGTTTTTT
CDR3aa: CASSATRDTGELFF

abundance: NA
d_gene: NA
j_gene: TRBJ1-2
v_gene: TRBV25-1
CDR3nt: TGTGCCAGCAGTGAATTTGGGGGGGGCGCCCCCGATGGCTACACCTTC
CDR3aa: CASSEFGGGAPDGYTF

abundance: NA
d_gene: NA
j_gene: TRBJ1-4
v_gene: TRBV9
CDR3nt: TGTGCCAGCAGCGGAACAGGGAAAACTAATGAAAAACTGTTTTTT
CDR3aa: CASSGTGKTNEKLFF

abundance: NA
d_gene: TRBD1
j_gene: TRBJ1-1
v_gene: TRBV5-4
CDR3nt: TGTGCCAGCAGCTTTTACAGGGGAATGAACACTGAAGCTTTCTTT
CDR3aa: CASSFYRGMNTEAFF

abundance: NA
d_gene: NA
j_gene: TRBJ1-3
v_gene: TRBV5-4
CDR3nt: TGTGCCAGCAGCTTGGACCGAGACTCTGGAAACACCATATATTTT
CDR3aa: CASSLDRDSGNTIYF

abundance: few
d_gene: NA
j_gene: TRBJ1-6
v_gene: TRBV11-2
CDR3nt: TGTGCCAGCAGCTTAGGTGGGACGGGCGCAGGGGCCCTCCACTTT
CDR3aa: CASSLGGTGAGALHF

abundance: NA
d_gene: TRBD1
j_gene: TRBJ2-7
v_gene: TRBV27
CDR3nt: TGTGCCAGCAGGCCGGGACAGGCCTCCTACGAGCAGTACTTC
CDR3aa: CASRPGQASYEQYF

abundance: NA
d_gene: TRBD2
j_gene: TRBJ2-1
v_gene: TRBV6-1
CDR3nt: TGTGCCACGGAGCGGGAGTGGGCCTACAATGAGCAGTTCTTC
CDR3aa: CATEREWAYNEQFF

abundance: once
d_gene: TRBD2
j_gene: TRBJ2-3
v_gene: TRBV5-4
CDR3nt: TGTGCCAGCAGCCTAGCGGGGACTTACACAGATACGCAGTATTTT
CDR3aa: CASSLAGTYTDTQYF

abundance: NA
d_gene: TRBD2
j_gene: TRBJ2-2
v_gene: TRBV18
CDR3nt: TGTGCCAGCTCACCCCGTTACTCTAGCGGGGGCAACCCAGCGAACACCGGGGAGCTGTTTTTT
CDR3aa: CASSPRYSSGGNPANTGELFF

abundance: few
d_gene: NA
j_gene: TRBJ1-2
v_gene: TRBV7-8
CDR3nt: TGTGCCAGCAGCTTACAGGGCGTGGGGGGCTACACCTTC
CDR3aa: CASSLQGVGGYTF

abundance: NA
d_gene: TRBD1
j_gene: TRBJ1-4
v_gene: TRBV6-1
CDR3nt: TGTGCCAGCAGGGGACAGGGGACAACTAATGAAAAACTGTTTTTT
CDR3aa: CASRGQGTTNEKLFF

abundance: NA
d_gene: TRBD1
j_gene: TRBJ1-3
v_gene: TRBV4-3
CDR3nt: TGCGCCAGCAGCCAAGAGTTTGGCGGGACAGGGACCTATATCGGAAACACCATATATTTT
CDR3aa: CASSQEFGGTGTYIGNTIYF

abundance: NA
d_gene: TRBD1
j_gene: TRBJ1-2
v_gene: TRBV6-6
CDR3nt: TGTGCCAGCAGTGGACAGGGCAATGGCTACACCTTC
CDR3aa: CASSGQGNGYTF

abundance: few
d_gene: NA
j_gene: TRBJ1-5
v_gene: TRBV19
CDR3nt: TGTGCCAGTAGTATAGATCGGGGAGGCAATCAGCCCCAGCATTTT
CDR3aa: CASSIDRGGNQPQHF